This T cell receptor beta chain was found in a study of cytomegalovirus exposure and HLA in healthy donors. Sequencing was performed with immunoSEQ multiplex PCR; in TCRdb, only in-frame clones are kept and a portion is missing. This sample yields about 220,000 clones, of which over 80% are seen a single time; more than 1% belongs to the top ten. Input material: PBMCs. The origin of this receptor is a woman between 18 and 29 years old in good health and CMV-seronegative.

CDR3 in DNA: TGTGCCAGCAGCTCCGCCGGAGGACGTATCTCCTACGAGCAGTACTTC. Encoded protein: CASSSAGGRISYEQYF. The gene calls are TRBV5-5 and TRBJ2-7; TRBD2 might be the D (5 bases). This CDR3 has 16 amino acids. From germline, CDR1 is SGHKS and CDR2 YYEKEE (reference sequence). Trimming shortened V by 3 bases and J by 0 bases, and 16 bases separated the two germline ends.